In its sample, the clone carrying this TCR beta chain was seen once. This record belongs to a study of blood T cell repertoires in COVID-19. Study context: Whether acute or convalescent, the COVID-19 samples came from the United States, Italy and Spain.

As originally analysed: Reference gene primer amplification gave estimated nucleated cell counts. Profiled with immunoSEQ multiplex PCR; TCRdb holds only in-frame clones, not every one. D and trimming come from the DNA, and the V and J calls and clone size come from that table. The sample includes about 34,000 clones, roughly 75% of them seen just once. The CDR3 is 13 amino acids. Germline V CDR1 and CDR2: SQVTM, ANQGSEA. The V gene lost 4 bases and the J gene lost 8 bases, with 17 bases spanning the gap. The source is a man older than 75 with active or convalescent COVID-19. Sequenced material: peripheral blood. The chain employs TRBV29-1 and TRBJ1-2; D is ambiguous. CDR3 in amino acids: CSVVFLAGPGYTF. The CDR3 nucleotides are TGCAGCGTTGTGTTTCTTGCAGGCCCGGGCTACACCTTC.